This T cell receptor beta chain was identified during a study of early T cells in non-severe SARS-CoV-2 infection. At the level of the study: Whole-blood bulk RNA, unsorted, was sequenced, and chains were unpaired.

Unique molecular identifiers tagged individual cDNA molecules. TCRdb itself ran the 5' RACE reads through MiXCR, one entry per CDR3 protein. The data contain 85,000 to 100,000 distinct CDR3 sequences, 9.5% to 12% of them singletons. Germline loops: CDR1 SGHRS, CDR2 YFSETQ. The CDR3 is 15 residues long. With 4 bases removed from V and 6 bases from J, the gap between germline ends came to 14 bases. About this clonotype itself: Its specificity is unknown.

The study, taken as a whole, reports: Anti-spike CD8 specificities were favored by VDJdb matching, whose results missed private and CD4 specificities.

The sequencing input was whole blood. This TCR was recovered from an adult who was a healthcare worker with PCR-confirmed SARS-CoV-2 infection or an uninfected control (not recorded which). This chain uses TRBV5-1 with TRBJ1-6; D is unresolved. The CDR3 sequence: CASSPEGLGNSPLHF. Written as DNA, the CDR3 is TGCGCCAGCAGCCCAGAAGGGCTGGGTAATTCACCCCTCCACTTT.